This TCR beta chain was observed in a study of cytomegalovirus exposure and HLA in healthy donors. Study-level findings and limits: Apparent HLA restriction characterized most CMV-associated TCR beta chains in a later analysis.

Concerning this clone itself: As yet, its antigen is unknown.

Primers included in the PCR were 60 Vbeta and 13 Jbeta primers. Sequencing was performed with immunoSEQ multiplex PCR; in TCRdb, only in-frame clones are kept and a portion is missing. The data contain roughly 150,000 clones, 65% to 70% of them seen just once; the ten biggest clones take up about 1.5%. CDR1 and CDR2 from the germline V gene are SGHNT and YYREEE (reference sequence). The CDR3 has 16 residues. The chain joins TRBV5-4 to TRBJ2-5, with TRBD2 matching 7 bases. The J call is in doubt because the DNA end fits TRBJ2-7 better. Sequenced: PBMCs. This TCR was recovered from a human donor in good health. The CDR3 bases are TGTGCCAGCAGCTCTGGGGCGGGAGACCACTCCTACGAGCAGTACTTC. As protein: CASSSGAGDHSYEQYF.